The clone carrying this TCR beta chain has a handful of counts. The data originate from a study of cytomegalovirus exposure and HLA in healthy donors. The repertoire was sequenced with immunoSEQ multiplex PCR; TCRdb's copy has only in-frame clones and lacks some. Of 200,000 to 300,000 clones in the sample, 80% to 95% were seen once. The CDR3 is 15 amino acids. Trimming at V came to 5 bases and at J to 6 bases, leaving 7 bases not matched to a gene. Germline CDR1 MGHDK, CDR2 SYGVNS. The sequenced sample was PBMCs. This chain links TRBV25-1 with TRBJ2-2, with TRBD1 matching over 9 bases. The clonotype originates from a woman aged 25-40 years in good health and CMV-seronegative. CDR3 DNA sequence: TGTGCCAGCAGTCAATCAAGACAGGGGGCCGGGGAGCTGTTTTTT. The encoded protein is CASSQSRQGAGELFF.